One sample yielded the 10 T cell receptor beta chains listed below, sequenced in a study of CD8 T cells in Susac syndrome. RNA was extracted with the RNeasy kit, and a quantity of 0.5 to 1 ug was reverse transcribed using random hexamers. TCRdb analysed the immunoSEQ multiplex PCR reads with MiXCR anew, one entry per CDR3 protein. This table has fewer than 35,000 distinct CDR3 sequences, about 95% appearing once. Sample: CD8+ T cells from PBMCs. The receptors were sampled from a human donor in good health.

The CDR3 DNA reads as TGTGCCAGCAGCTCGACAGGGATTGATGAGGGCACAGATACGCAGTATTTT. This translates into CASSSTGIDEGTDTQYF. This rearrangement joins TRBV7-9 to TRBJ2-3, with TRBD1 identical over 7 bases. Trimming cost V 4 bases and J 1 base; bases outside gene matches: 11. This CDR3 has 17 residues. Germline CDR1 SEHNR, CDR2 FQNEAQ (reference sequence).

The V call is TRBV19, the J call TRBJ1-1; no clear D. From germline, CDR1 is LNHDA and CDR2 SQIVND (reference sequence). The CDR3 consists of 13 residues. Between the trimmed V and J ends, which lost 3 bases and 0 bases, there was a span of 5 bases. CDR3 protein: CASSIEMNTEAFF. The CDR3 DNA sequence: TGTGCCAGTAGTATTGAAATGAACACTGAAGCTTTCTTT.

The chain couples TRBV4-1 to TRBJ2-3; D not resolved. Germline values: CDR1 MGHRA, CDR2 YSYEKL. The CDR3 is 14 amino acids. Between the trimmed V and J ends, which lost 4 bases and 4 bases, there was a span of 12 bases. CDR3 amino acids: CASSRVGSADTQYF. For the CDR3, the DNA is TGCGCCAGCAGCCGAGTCGGTTCAGCAGATACGCAGTATTTT.

This sequence joins TRBV29-1 and TRBJ2-1, with 9 bases aligning to TRBD2. V dropped 6 bases and J dropped 6; count of bases not matched to a gene: 9. CDR3 length: 14 residues. CDR1 and CDR2 (germline): SQVTM, ANQGSEA. The CDR3 DNA reads TGCAGCGTAGCTGGGACTAGCACCTTCAATGAGCAGTTCTTC. Translating gives CSVAGTSTFNEQFF.

V is TRBV4-3 and J is TRBJ2-3; D is possibly TRBD2 (5 bases). Germline V gives CDR1 LGHNA, CDR2 YSLEER. CDR3 length equals 16 residues. The germline V and J ends were trimmed by 5 bases and 0 bases, with 15 bases remaining between them. CDR3: CASSSSGLASTDTQYF. The CDR3, as DNA: TGCGCCAGCAGCTCTTCTGGCCTAGCAAGCACAGATACGCAGTATTTT.

V usage is TRBV12-3 or TRBV12-4 and J usage is TRBJ2-2, with D hard to call. The CDR3 loop spans 13 amino acids. Trimming took off 3 bases at V and 1 base at J, with 3 bases between the two ends. In DNA, the CDR3 is TGTGCCAGCAGTTTCAGGAACACCGGGGAGCTGTTTTTT. Its protein product is CASSFRNTGELFF.

The chain recombines TRBV13 with TRBJ1-2; D gene unclear. Trimming pared 5 bases from V and 8 bases from J, leaving 15 bases between. Germline loops: CDR1 PRHDT, CDR2 FYEKMQ (reference sequence). The CDR3 loop spans 13 amino acids. The CDR3 nucleotides are TGTGCCAGCAGCGGCCTAAGGATTGGAGGCTACACCTTC. As protein: CASSGLRIGGYTF.

The chain is built from TRBV27 and TRBJ1-6; D not certain. Germline-derived CDR1 and CDR2 are MNHEY and SMNVEV (reference sequence). The CDR3 has 15 amino acids. Trimming pared 3 bases from V and 7 bases from J, leaving 13 bases between. The CDR3, as DNA: TGTGCCAGCAGTTTCGGTAGAGGGAAGAATTCACCCCTCCACTTT. Protein product: CASSFGRGKNSPLHF.

As to this clonotype: One junction end does not reproduce the germline sequence, and a read error may be involved. This chain joins TRBV5-1 and TRBJ2-2; TRBD1 aligns across 9 bases. The CDR3 extends over 16 amino acids. Per the germline V gene, CDR1 is SGHRS and CDR2 is YFSETQ. The CDR3 sequence is CASGLGLQGAGGELFF. CDR3 DNA: TGCGCCAGCGGCTTGGGCCTACAGGGGGCCGGCGGGGAGCTGTTTTTT. Using reference TRBV5-1 and TRBJ2-2 for the parts outside the CDR3, the full variable domain is KAGVTQTPRYLIKTRGQQVTLSCSPISGHRSVSWYQQTPGQGLQFLFEYFSETQRNKGNFPGRFSGRQFSNSRSEMNVSTLELGDSALYLCASGLGLQGAGGELFFGEGSRLTVL.

The chain recombines TRBV6-2 or TRBV6-3 with TRBJ2-1; no firm D call. Trimming pared 4 bases from V and 9 bases from J, leaving 4 bases between. CDR3 length: 10 amino acids. Germline V lookup: CDR1 MNHEY, CDR2 SVGEGT. The CDR3 spells CASSSGEQFF. The CDR3 nucleotides are TGTGCCAGCAGTTCGGGTGAGCAGTTCTTC.